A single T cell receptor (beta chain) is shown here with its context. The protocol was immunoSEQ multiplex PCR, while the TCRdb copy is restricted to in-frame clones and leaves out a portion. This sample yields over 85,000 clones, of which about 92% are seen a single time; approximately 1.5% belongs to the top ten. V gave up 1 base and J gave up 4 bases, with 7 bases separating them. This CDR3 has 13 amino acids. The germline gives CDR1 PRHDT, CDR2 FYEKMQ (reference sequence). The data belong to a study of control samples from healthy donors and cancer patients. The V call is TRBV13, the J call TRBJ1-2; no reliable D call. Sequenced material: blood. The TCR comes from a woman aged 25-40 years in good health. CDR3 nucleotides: TGTGCCAGCAGCTTAGTCGGGTCCTATGGCTACACCTTC. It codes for CASSLVGSYGYTF.